These T cell receptor beta chains were read from a single sample in a study of T cells in Graves' hyperthyroidism and ophthalmopathy. TCRdb used MiXCR to reprocess the multiplex PCR reads, holding one entry per CDR3 protein. The table lists about 280,000 distinct CDR3 sequences, 20% to 30% of them singletons. The sequenced sample consisted of blood. These receptors all come from a man aged 40-50 years with Graves' hyperthyroidism that later progressed to Graves' ophthalmopathy. The CDR3 runs from the conserved cysteine through the conserved F or W. D genes are given only for firm matches. Expanded clones are given a class, and other clones once, few, many or no size at all.

V gene	D gene	J gene	clone size	CDR3 protein	CDR3 DNA
TRBV11-2	.	TRBJ2-2	many	CASSLDSRTLTGELFF	TGTGCCAGCAGCTTAGATTCCAGGACACTCACCGGGGAGCTGTTTTTT
TRBV7-2	TRBD2	TRBJ2-5	.	CASSWVAGAETQYF	TGTGCCAGCAGCTGGGTAGCGGGAGCAGAGACCCAGTACTTC
TRBV28	.	TRBJ1-2	many	CASQLAERRNGYTF	TGTGCCAGCCAGTTGGCGGAACGAAGAAATGGCTACACCTTC
TRBV20-1	.	TRBJ1-5	many	CSARDHGLMNGNQPQHF	TGCAGTGCTAGAGATCACGGGTTGATGAATGGCAATCAGCCCCAGCATTTT
TRBV28	.	TRBJ2-7	.	CASSGLEQYF	TGTGCCAGCAGTGGACTGGAGCAGTACTTC
TRBV28	.	TRBJ2-7	.	CATETNYEQYF	TGTGCCACCGAGACAAACTACGAGCAGTACTTC
TRBV29-1	.	TRBJ1-1	many	CSVQRGSEAFF	TGCAGCGTCCAGCGGGGTTCTGAAGCTTTCTTT
TRBV6-1	TRBD2	TRBJ2-7	many	CASKTSGRSLDEQYF	TGTGCCAGCAAGACTAGCGGGAGGTCTCTCGACGAGCAGTACTTC
TRBV19	TRBD1	TRBJ2-7	many	CASSRDSSWGYEQYF	TGTGCCAGTAGCCGGGACAGCTCTTGGGGCTACGAGCAGTACTTC
TRBV7-9	TRBD1	TRBJ2-7	.	CASSIRDRSLEQYF	TGTGCCAGCAGTATAAGGGACAGGTCCCTCGAGCAGTACTTC
TRBV30	TRBD1	TRBJ2-7	many	CAWSRQGYEQYF	TGTGCCTGGAGTAGACAGGGCTACGAGCAGTACTTC
TRBV6-1	TRBD2	TRBJ2-5	many	CASSDEGLAGGTQYF	TGTGCCAGCAGTGACGAAGGACTAGCGGGAGGGACCCAGTACTTC
TRBV7-9	TRBD1	TRBJ2-7	many	CASSSDRGRTYEQYF	TGTGCCAGCAGCTCGGACAGGGGGCGCACCTACGAGCAGTACTTC
TRBV2	.	TRBJ2-4	many	CASSSNPSSGIQYF	TGTGCCAGCAGTTCTAACCCAAGTTCGGGCATTCAGTACTTC
TRBV2	.	TRBJ1-2	many	CASTPPGGLSGYTF	TGTGCCAGCACCCCCCCCGGAGGGCTGAGCGGCTACACCTTC